Following are 5 T cell receptor beta chains from one sample sequenced in a study of T cell responses to AZD1222 COVID-19 vaccine. The repertoire was sequenced with immunoSEQ multiplex PCR; TCRdb's copy has only in-frame clones and lacks some. This table holds approximately 100,000 clones, roughly nine tenths found once. Sequencing used peripheral blood, obtained 28 days after the second dose of the MenACWY control vaccine. The receptors were gathered from an adult who received the MenACWY meningococcal vaccine as a control.

The chain joins TRBV18 to TRBJ2-3; 10 bases align to TRBD2. The V and J ends lost 0 bases and 4 bases, in that order; junction bases with no gene match: 7. Germline CDR1 and CDR2: KGHSH and LQKENI. This CDR3 has 17 amino acids. CDR3 coding DNA: TGTGCCAGCTCACCACCGGCTAGCGGGGGACTCGCAGATACGCAGTATTTT. Amino acids: CASSPPASGGLADTQYF.

The J gene is TRBJ2-5, the V gene TRBV4-1, with D uncertain. This CDR3 region has 16 residues. Germline CDR1 is MGHRA and CDR2 is YSYEKL. With 0 bases removed from V and 5 bases from J, the gap between germline ends came to 16 bases. CDR3: CASSQELGARGETQYF. The CDR3, as DNA: TGCGCCAGCAGCCAAGAGTTGGGTGCGCGCGGTGAGACCCAGTACTTC.

The rearrangement uses TRBV4-3 and TRBJ2-2; D call uncertain. The CDR3 is made up of 13 amino acids. Germline loops: CDR1 LGHNA, CDR2 YSLEER. V lost 0 bases, J lost 6 bases, and 5 bases lay in between. CDR3: CASSQELAGELFF. In DNA, the CDR3 is TGCGCCAGCAGCCAAGAGCTGGCCGGGGAGCTGTTTTTT.

The chain uses TRBV28 and TRBJ2-2; 14 bases fit TRBD2. This CDR3 comprises 18 residues. Germline V CDR1 and CDR2: MDHEN, SYDVKM. With V trimmed by 6 bases and J by 7 bases, 13 bases remained unmatched. CDR3 sequence reads: CASSPSPGLAGDGGELFF. The CDR3 DNA reads TGTGCCAGCAGCCCCTCCCCGGGACTAGCGGGGGATGGCGGGGAGCTGTTTTTT.

The chain joins TRBV21-1 to TRBJ1-5; the table's D call, TRBD1, was not checked against the DNA. TRBV21-1 is designated a pseudogene. The length of the CDR3 is 11 residues. The CDR3 sequence is CASRTDQPQHF. CDR3 nucleotide sequence: TGTGCCAGCAGGACAGATCAGCCCCAGCATTTT.